Listed below are T cell receptor beta chains from one sample, sequenced in a study of T-cell memory formation after mild COVID-19. TCRdb redid the calling of the 5' RACE reads with MiXCR, one entry per CDR3 protein. The table lists 110,000 to 150,000 distinct CDR3 sequences, approximately 25% of them singletons. The sequenced sample consisted of PBMCs or a T cell subset sorted from them (not recorded which). Receptors originate from an adult woman who had mild COVID-19 (a few samples of this study predate the infection). Cell type and time point are not known. Both conserved end residues are part of each CDR3. The D gene is left open where the match is weak. Clone size is stated in some rows and not others, as once, few, many or a class when expanded.

d_call | j_call | clone_size | v_call | cdr3_aa | cdr3_nt
- | TRBJ1-4 | - | TRBV7-9 | CASSTSSGATNEKLFF | TGTGCCAGCAGCACGTCCTCAGGCGCAACTAATGAAAAACTGTTTTTT
- | TRBJ2-7 | few | TRBV4-3 | CASSQEGFDYEQYF | TGCGCCAGCAGCCAAGAGGGGTTTGACTACGAGCAGTACTTC
- | TRBJ1-3 | - | TRBV12-3/TRBV12-4 | CASSLSHNTEGNTIYF | TGTGCCAGCAGTTTGTCCCACAACACGGAAGGAAACACCATATATTTT
- | TRBJ1-3 | - | TRBV5-6 | CASSLVQAGSGNTIYF | TGTGCCAGCAGCTTGGTACAGGCCGGCTCTGGAAACACCATATATTTT
TRBD1 | TRBJ2-2 | few | TRBV4-1 | CASSLGQVANTGELFF | TGCGCCAGCAGCCTTGGACAGGTCGCGAACACCGGGGAGCTGTTTTTT
- | TRBJ2-1 | few | TRBV11-2 | CASRDYYNEQFF | TGTGCCAGCAGGGATTACTACAATGAGCAGTTCTTC
- | TRBJ1-3 | - | TRBV6-5 | CASSYSFARRSGNTIYF | TGTGCCAGCAGTTACTCGTTTGCCAGGCGCTCTGGAAACACCATATATTTT
TRBD1 | TRBJ2-1 | few | TRBV6-5 | CASSEQGLPSSYNEQFF | TGTGCCAGCAGTGAACAGGGGCTTCCGAGCTCCTACAATGAGCAGTTCTTC
- | TRBJ1-3 | - | TRBV29-1 | CSGRLSGNTIYF | TGCAGCGGCCGGTTATCCGGAAACACCATATATTTT
TRBD1 | TRBJ1-4 | - | TRBV4-1 | CASKGTGDEKLFF | TGCGCCAGCAAGGGGACAGGGGATGAAAAACTGTTTTTT
- | TRBJ2-1 | few | TRBV5-1 | CASSFDSYNEQFF | TGCGCCAGCAGCTTCGACAGTTACAATGAGCAGTTCTTC
- | TRBJ2-7 | few | TRBV7-6 | CASSLYTSEQYF | TGTGCCAGCAGCTTGTATACGTCCGAGCAGTACTTC
- | TRBJ2-7 | few | TRBV6-6 | CASSYLADPYEQYF | TGTGCCAGCAGTTACTTGGCGGACCCCTACGAGCAGTACTTC
TRBD1 | TRBJ2-2 | - | TRBV4-1 | CASSQDSYRGLNTGELFF | TGCGCCAGCAGCCAAGATAGTTACAGGGGGCTGAACACCGGGGAGCTGTTTTTT
TRBD1 | TRBJ2-5 | - | TRBV5-1 | CASSYRTGAQETQYF | TGCGCCAGCAGCTACAGGACAGGGGCGCAAGAGACCCAGTACTTC
- | TRBJ2-5 | - | TRBV12-3/TRBV12-4 | CASSFQGWETQYF | TGTGCCAGCAGTTTTCAGGGTTGGGAGACCCAGTACTTC
TRBD1 | TRBJ1-4 | few | TRBV7-9 | CASSSADRGPEKLFF | TGTGCCAGCAGCTCTGCGGACAGGGGGCCTGAAAAACTGTTTTTT
- | TRBJ1-2 | - | TRBV7-9 | CASSISAGGYTF | TGTGCCAGCAGCATAAGTGCGGGAGGCTACACCTTC
TRBD1 | TRBJ2-5 | - | TRBV20-1 | CSASGQGTLFQETQYF | TGCAGTGCTAGTGGACAGGGGACCCTCTTCCAAGAGACCCAGTACTTC
- | TRBJ2-4 | few | TRBV3-1 | CASSPDSYLAKNIQYF | TGTGCCAGCAGCCCCGACAGTTACCTAGCCAAAAACATTCAGTACTTC
- | TRBJ1-2 | - | TRBV29-1 | CSVGRGMVGSYGYTF | TGCAGCGTTGGGCGGGGAATGGTGGGGAGTTATGGCTACACCTTC
TRBD1 | TRBJ2-1 | - | TRBV2 | CAIHGTADNEQFF | TGTGCCATACACGGGACAGCGGACAATGAGCAGTTCTTC
TRBD1 | TRBJ1-4 | - | TRBV7-8 | CASSLGTGIDEKLFF | TGTGCCAGCAGCTTAGGGACAGGGATAGATGAAAAACTGTTTTTT
- | TRBJ1-2 | - | TRBV4-1 | CASSQGLSSVYTF | TGCGCCAGCAGCCAGGGTCTTAGTAGTGTCTACACCTTC
TRBD1 | TRBJ2-7 | - | TRBV20-1 | CSASRDSSYEQYF | TGCAGTGCTAGTAGGGACAGCTCCTACGAGCAGTACTTC
- | TRBJ2-2 | few | TRBV24-1 | CATSHPGANTGELFF | TGTGCCACCAGTCACCCGGGGGCGAACACCGGGGAGCTGTTTTTT
TRBD2 | TRBJ2-7 | few | TRBV6-5 | CASSLLAGGTYEQYF | TGTGCCAGCAGCCTACTAGCGGGAGGGACCTACGAGCAGTACTTC
- | TRBJ2-1 | - | TRBV20-1 | CSGAPGTSIDNEQFF | TGCAGTGGGGCACCCGGGACTTCAATCGACAATGAGCAGTTCTTC
- | TRBJ1-1 | few | TRBV7-9 | CASSLYGKAQGQPEAFF | TGTGCCAGCAGCTTATACGGCAAGGCACAGGGTCAACCTGAAGCTTTCTTT
TRBD1 | TRBJ1-2 | few | TRBV4-2 | CASSQETGDYGYTF | TGTGCCAGCAGCCAAGAGACAGGGGACTATGGCTACACCTTC
- | TRBJ2-3 | few | TRBV5-1 | CASSLAETGGDTDTQYF | TGCGCCAGCAGCTTGGCGGAGACAGGTGGTGACACAGATACGCAGTATTTT
TRBD2 | TRBJ2-1 | - | TRBV4-1 | CASSQDQGLAGPYNEQFF | TGCGCCAGCAGCCAAGATCAAGGACTAGCGGGCCCCTACAATGAGCAGTTCTTC
TRBD1 | TRBJ1-4 | once | TRBV7-9 | CASSVARQGNEKLFF | TGTGCCAGCAGCGTCGCGCGACAGGGGAATGAAAAACTGTTTTTT
TRBD1 | TRBJ2-7 | - | TRBV4-1 | CASSVDRAASYEQYF | TGCGCCAGCAGTGTCGACAGGGCGGCCTCCTACGAGCAGTACTTC
- | TRBJ1-1 | - | TRBV12-3/TRBV12-4 | CASSFSSTEAFF | TGTGCCAGCAGTTTTTCGAGCACTGAAGCTTTCTTT